Listed below are T cell receptor beta chains from one sample, sequenced in a study of radiation and T cells in renal cell carcinoma. Profiled with immunoSEQ multiplex PCR; TCRdb holds only in-frame clones, not every one. Among under 100,000 clones listed, around 83% were seen once. Sequences were derived from blood, sampled from a patient whose treatment included radiotherapy and nephrectomy. These receptors all come from a man aged 55 to 70 with renal cell carcinoma. The CDR3 runs from the conserved cysteine through the conserved F or W. The D gene is left open where the match is weak. Clone size, where shown, is once, few, many, or a class for clones that have expanded.

CDR3 DNA	CDR3 protein	clone size	J gene	V gene	D gene
TGTGCCAGCAGTCCGCCCAGGGGGATCAACCGCTATGGCTACACCTTC	CASSPPRGINRYGYTF	NA	TRBJ1-2	TRBV28	TRBD1
TGTGCCAGCAGCTTAACAGGGAACTATGGCTACACCTTC	CASSLTGNYGYTF	NA	TRBJ1-2	TRBV27	NA
TGTGCCAGCAGTTTAGGAGAGACCCAGTACTTC	CASSLGETQYF	NA	TRBJ2-5	TRBV28	NA
TGTGCCACCAGCAGAGATCGGAACACCGGGGAGCTGTTTTTT	CATSRDRNTGELFF	NA	TRBJ2-2	TRBV15	NA
TGTGCCAGCAGCCCCTGGGCGGGGAGGCCTAACTATGGCTACACCTTC	CASSPWAGRPNYGYTF	once	TRBJ1-2	TRBV7-9	NA
TGTGCCAGCAGAGGATCCTACAATGAGCAGTTCTTC	CASRGSYNEQFF	NA	TRBJ2-1	TRBV6-5	NA
TGTGCCAGTAGCGTAATACAGGGGCAGATGAACACTGAAGCTTTCTTT	CASSVIQGQMNTEAFF	few	TRBJ1-1	TRBV19	TRBD1
TGTGCCAGCAGGCGACAGGGGTGGGAAAAACTGTTTTTT	CASRRQGWEKLFF	few	TRBJ1-4	TRBV28	TRBD1
TGTGCCAGCAGCTTAGCCCAGGGCAGCATGAACACTGAAGCTTTCTTT	CASSLAQGSMNTEAFF	NA	TRBJ1-1	TRBV11-1	NA
TGTGCCAGCAGCCGGGACATTTATCAGCCCCAGCATTTT	CASSRDIYQPQHF	NA	TRBJ1-5	TRBV5-8	NA
TGTGCCAGCAGCGTCGGGGGTTCACAGCCCCAGCATTTT	CASSVGGSQPQHF	once	TRBJ1-5	TRBV9	NA
TGTGCCAGCAGCTTAGAGTCAGGGCCGAATTACGAGCAGTACTTC	CASSLESGPNYEQYF	NA	TRBJ2-7	TRBV7-6	NA
TGTGCCAGCAGCTCCTTCCAGGGTAGCACAGATACGCAGTATTTT	CASSSFQGSTDTQYF	NA	TRBJ2-3	TRBV7-2	NA
TGTGCCAGTAGCTGGGGGGAAACTGAAAAACTGTTTTTT	CASSWGETEKLFF	NA	TRBJ1-4	TRBV19	NA
TGTGCCAGCAGCTTAACTAGACAGGCAGATACGCAGTATTTT	CASSLTRQADTQYF	NA	TRBJ2-3	TRBV7-2	NA
TGTGCCAGCAGCTTAACCAGCTATAGCAATCAGCCCCAGCATTTT	CASSLTSYSNQPQHF	NA	TRBJ1-5	TRBV7-2	NA
TGTGCCAGCAGCCAAGGGCACGGTGAGGGCTATGGCTACACCTTC	CASSQGHGEGYGYTF	NA	TRBJ1-2	TRBV4-2	NA
TGTGCCAGCAGTTTAATAGCGGGAGGATCCTACGAGCAGTACTTC	CASSLIAGGSYEQYF	NA	TRBJ2-7	TRBV27	TRBD2
TGTGCCAGTAGGACTAGCGGGAGCGGGTCCTACGAGCAGTACTTC	CASRTSGSGSYEQYF	NA	TRBJ2-7	TRBV19	TRBD2
TGTGCCAGTAGTACCCTTCGACAGGGGGGAAATCAGCCCCAGCATTTT	CASSTLRQGGNQPQHF	NA	TRBJ1-5	TRBV19	TRBD1
TGTGCCAGCAGTTTAGGGACAGGGTGGGGAACTGGGACAGATACGCAGTATTTT	CASSLGTGWGTGTDTQYF	NA	TRBJ2-3	TRBV25-1	TRBD1
TGTGCCAGCAGCGTTTGGGACGGAGGGGGAGAGCTGGGTGAGCAGTTCTTC	CASSVWDGGGELGEQFF	NA	TRBJ2-1	TRBV9	NA
TGTGCCAGCAGTGAATACAAGGGGAGCTCCTACAATGAGCAGTTCTTC	CASSEYKGSSYNEQFF	NA	TRBJ2-1	TRBV25-1	NA
TGTGCCAGTAGTATAGGCCCCTCGACAGGGGGCGCCAGCTATGGCTACACCTTC	CASSIGPSTGGASYGYTF	NA	TRBJ1-2	TRBV19	TRBD1
TGTGCCAGCAGGTCCCCCAGCGGGAATTACAATGAGCAGTTCTTC	CASRSPSGNYNEQFF	NA	TRBJ2-1	TRBV7-9	TRBD2
TGTGCCAGCAGCTTACTCAGCGGGGGGCTGAACACTGAAGCTTTCTTT	CASSLLSGGLNTEAFF	few	TRBJ1-1	TRBV7-9	NA
TGTGCCATTACCATTCTTACCGTCGGCGAGCAGTACTTC	CAITILTVGEQYF	NA	TRBJ2-7	TRBV7-9	NA
TGCGCCAGCAGCTTTCGGGGTTACGAGCAGTACTTC	CASSFRGYEQYF	NA	TRBJ2-7	TRBV5-1	NA
TGTGCCAGCAGCTTTCCCCAGGCCGGGGAGCTGTTTTTT	CASSFPQAGELFF	NA	TRBJ2-2	TRBV7-9	NA
TGTGCCACCAACCCCATTGTCTCGGGACTAACAAATGAGCAGTTCTTC	CATNPIVSGLTNEQFF	once	TRBJ2-1	TRBV27	TRBD2
TGTGCCAGCAGCTACCCCCCCCTAGCGGGGCTCACAGATACGCAGTATTTT	CASSYPPLAGLTDTQYF	NA	TRBJ2-3	TRBV7-9	TRBD2
TGTGCCAGCAGCCCGGACTACGGAGATGAAAACATTCAGTACTTC	CASSPDYGDENIQYF	NA	TRBJ2-4	TRBV14	NA
TGCGCCAGCAGCTCAAGCGGACCCTACACCGGGGAGCTGTTTTTT	CASSSSGPYTGELFF	NA	TRBJ2-2	TRBV5-1	NA
TGTGCCACCAGCAGAGTAAGGACAGGTGTGAACGAGCAGTACTTC	CATSRVRTGVNEQYF	NA	TRBJ2-7	TRBV15	TRBD1
TGTGCCAGCAGTTTATTTGGGCACAGAACGGATGAGCAGTTCTTC	CASSLFGHRTDEQFF	NA	TRBJ2-1	TRBV27	NA
TGTGCCAGCAGTTCCGGGACTAGCGGGAGTATCCAGAAGACCCAGTACTTC	CASSSGTSGSIQKTQYF	few	TRBJ2-5	TRBV28	TRBD2
TGTGCCAGCAGCCAAGATCTAGGAGGGGGCAAAAACATTCAGTACTTC	CASSQDLGGGKNIQYF	NA	TRBJ2-4	TRBV4-2	NA
TGCGCCAGCAGCTTGGCGGGCAGGGTCCAGGGGGAGCAGTACTTC	CASSLAGRVQGEQYF	NA	TRBJ2-7	TRBV5-1	NA
TGCAGCGGCTCGACTAGCATCAGTAGCACAGATACGCAGTATTTT	CSGSTSISSTDTQYF	NA	TRBJ2-3	TRBV29-1	TRBD2
TGCGCCAGCAGCTTGGCGGTACTCCAAGAGACCCAGTACTTC	CASSLAVLQETQYF	once	TRBJ2-5	TRBV5-1	NA
TGTGCCAGCTCCCCCGGGACTACATCGTACAATGAGCAGTTCTTC	CASSPGTTSYNEQFF	NA	TRBJ2-1	TRBV18	TRBD2
TGCGCCAGCAGTGGGGTACAGGGGGCTGGAAACACCATATATTTT	CASSGVQGAGNTIYF	NA	TRBJ1-3	TRBV10-2	TRBD1